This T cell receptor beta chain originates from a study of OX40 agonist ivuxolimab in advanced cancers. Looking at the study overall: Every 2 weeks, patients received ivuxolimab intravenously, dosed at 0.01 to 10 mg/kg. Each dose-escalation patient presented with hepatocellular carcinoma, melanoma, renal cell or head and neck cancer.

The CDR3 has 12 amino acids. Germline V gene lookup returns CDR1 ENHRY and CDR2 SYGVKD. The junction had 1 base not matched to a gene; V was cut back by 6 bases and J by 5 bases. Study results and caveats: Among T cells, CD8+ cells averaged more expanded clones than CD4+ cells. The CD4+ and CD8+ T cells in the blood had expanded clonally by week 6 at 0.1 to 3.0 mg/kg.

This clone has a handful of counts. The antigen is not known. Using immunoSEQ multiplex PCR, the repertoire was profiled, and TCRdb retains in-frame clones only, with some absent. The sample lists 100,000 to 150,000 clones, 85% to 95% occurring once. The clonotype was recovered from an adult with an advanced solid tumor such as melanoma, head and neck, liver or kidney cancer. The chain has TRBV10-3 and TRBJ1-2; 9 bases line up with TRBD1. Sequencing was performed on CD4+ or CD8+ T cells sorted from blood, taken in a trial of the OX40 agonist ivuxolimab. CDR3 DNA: TGTGCCATCAGGGACAGGGGATATGGCTACACCTTC. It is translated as CAIRDRGYGYTF.